The 22 T cell receptor beta chains given below trace back to one sample, sequenced in a study of blood T cell repertoires in COVID-19. TCRdb's copy holds only in-frame clones and misses some; the assay was immunoSEQ multiplex PCR. Of around 140,000 clones in the sample, around 90% are singletons; the top ten hold 1.8%. Sequenced: peripheral blood. These receptor sequences come from a man between 65 and 80 years old with acute or convalescent COVID-19.

This chain links TRBV4-1 with TRBJ1-3; perhaps TRBD1 as D (6 bases). Germline loops: CDR1 MGHRA, CDR2 YSYEKL. Trimming pared 0 bases from V and 7 bases from J, leaving 19 bases between. The CDR3 has 17 residues. This chain's CDR3 is CASSQDEGQSFVNTIYF. CDR3 DNA: TGCGCCAGCAGCCAAGACGAAGGACAGTCGTTCGTGAACACCATATATTTT.

This chain connects TRBV3-1 (or the pseudogene TRBV3-2) to TRBJ2-5; D is possibly TRBD2 (6 bases). CDR1 is LGHDT, CDR2 YNNKEL, per germline (reference sequence). This CDR3 region has 15 residues. Trimming shortened V by 4 bases and J by 5 bases, and 17 bases separated the two germline ends. CDR3 loop: CASSPSGGQSETQYF. CDR3 bases: TGTGCCAGCAGCCCGTCAGGAGGGCAATCGGAGACCCAGTACTTC.

This chain uses TRBV6-5 with TRBJ2-5, with 8 bases fitting TRBD2. V shed 5 bases, J shed 2 bases, and the junction held 4 bases outside the gene matches. The CDR3 is made up of 14 amino acids. Germline CDR1 and CDR2: MNHEY and SVGAGI. CDR3 sequence (DNA): TGTGCCAGCAGTCTAGGACTAGCTCAAGAGACCCAGTACTTC. It specifies CASSLGLAQETQYF.

This clone has just a few counts. The chain employs TRBV19 and TRBJ1-5; D ambiguous. With 3 bases removed from V and 2 bases from J, the gap between germline ends came to 11 bases. Germline V gives CDR1 LNHDA, CDR2 SQIVND (reference sequence). This CDR3 has 15 amino acids. The CDR3 here is CASSMDSWGNQPQHF. The CDR3 bases are TGTGCCAGTAGTATGGACTCGTGGGGCAATCAGCCCCAGCATTTT.

As DNA, the CDR3 is TGTGCCAGCAGCCAAGATCCCCTTACGACAGGGGTTTATTCACCCCTCCACTTT. As protein: CASSQDPLTTGVYSPLHF. V usage is TRBV3-1 (or the pseudogene TRBV3-2) and J usage is TRBJ1-6; TRBD1 matches at 8 bases. CDR1 LGHDT and CDR2 YNNKEL come from the germline V gene (reference sequence). The V and J ends lost 0 bases and 8 bases, in that order; junction bases with no gene match: 12. The CDR3 extends over 18 amino acids.

The chain joins TRBV4-2 to TRBJ1-5, with D maybe TRBD1 (6 bases). CDR3 size: 17 residues. Germline lookup yields CDR1 LGHNA and CDR2 YNFKEQ. The ends were cut back, 0 bases at V and 0 bases at J, with 12 bases in the middle. The CDR3 DNA reads TGTGCCAGCAGCCAAGACGGGGCAGGGGATAGCAATCAGCCCCAGCATTTT. Translation gives CASSQDGAGDSNQPQHF.

This clone was detected only once. The rearrangement uses TRBV5-1 and TRBJ2-7, with 12 bases lining up with TRBD1. This CDR3 region has 14 residues. Germline V CDR1 and CDR2: SGHRS, YFSETQ. Unmatched junction bases numbered 4, after V lost 3 bases and J lost 6 bases. The CDR3 loop is CASSWGQGASEQYF. The DNA of the CDR3 is TGCGCCAGCAGCTGGGGACAGGGGGCGTCCGAGCAGTACTTC.

The chain joins TRBV12-3 or TRBV12-4 to TRBJ1-5, with 7 bases fitting TRBD1. The J segment lost 5 bases and the V segment lost 3 bases, leaving 1 base of the junction unmatched. This CDR3 region has 13 residues. The CDR3, as DNA: TGTGCCAGCAGTTTTACAGGGGATCAGCCCCAGCATTTT. This codes for CASSFTGDQPQHF.

The rearrangement uses TRBV19 and TRBJ2-5, with TRBD2 matching 12 bases. The CDR3 extends over 16 amino acids. Germline lookup yields CDR1 LNHDA and CDR2 SQIVND (reference sequence). After removal of 5 bases from V and 7 bases from J, the junction contained 11 bases not matched to a gene. The CDR3 region is CASSELTSGGSGTQYF. The CDR3 nucleotides are TGTGCCAGTAGTGAGCTGACTAGCGGGGGTTCGGGGACCCAGTACTTC. The whole variable domain, filled in from reference TRBV19 and TRBJ2-5, reads DGGITQSPKYLFRKEGQNVTLSCEQNLNHDAMYWYRQDPGQGLRLIYYSQIVNDFQKGDIAEGYSVSREKKESFPLTVTSAQKNPTAFYLCASSELTSGGSGTQYFGPGTRLLVL.

The chain uses TRBV27 and TRBJ1-5; D may be TRBD1 (5 bases). Germline assignment: CDR1 MNHEY and CDR2 SMNVEV (reference sequence). Trimming stripped 5 bases from V and 4 bases from J, with 15 bases between. This CDR3 spans 15 amino acids. CDR3 amino acids: CASSDKGSPNQPQHF. In nucleotides, the CDR3 is TGTGCCAGCAGTGATAAGGGGTCACCTAATCAGCCCCAGCATTTT.

This chain connects TRBV2 to TRBJ2-7; 8 bases are shared with TRBD1. Germline trimming cut 5 bases from V and 3 bases from J; bases unmatched to any gene: 9. CDR1 is SNHLY and CDR2 is FYNNEI in the germline V gene. This CDR3 has 15 residues. The chain's CDR3 is CASSSDRGGFYEQYF. The CDR3 DNA reads as TGTGCCAGCAGTTCAGACAGGGGTGGGTTCTACGAGCAGTACTTC.

This clone was counted a few times. The chain uses TRBV11-2 and TRBJ1-2; 9 nucleotides align to TRBD1. This CDR3 is 13 amino acids long. Per the germline V gene, CDR1 is SGHAT and CDR2 is FQNNGV. V lost 7 bases to trimming and J lost 8 bases; unmatched junction nucleotides: 8. The CDR3 is CASTFGQGNGYTF. The CDR3 nucleotides are TGTGCCAGCACCTTCGGACAGGGGAACGGCTACACCTTC.

DNA of the CDR3: TGTGCCAGCATTTTCGGCGGGTCTGGAAACACCATATATTTT. It translates to CASIFGGSGNTIYF. V is TRBV6-5 and J is TRBJ1-3, with unresolved D. The CDR3 loop spans 14 amino acids. V lost 7 bases and J 1 base, leaving 11 bases between the germline ends. CDR1 and CDR2 (germline): MNHEY, SVGAGI.

This chain uses TRBV3-1 (or the pseudogene TRBV3-2) with TRBJ2-5, with 7 nucleotides matching TRBD1. V shed 0 bases and J 4 bases; nucleotides not matched to a gene: 8. The CDR3 sequence is 16 residues long. CDR1 is LGHDT, CDR2 YNNKEL, per germline (reference sequence). The CDR3 DNA reads TGTGCCAGCAGCCAAGATAGGGGGCCTAATGTAGAGACCCAGTACTTC. It specifies CASSQDRGPNVETQYF.

The chain links TRBV5-1 to TRBJ2-7; 7 bases agree with TRBD1. Germline V gene sequence: CDR1 SGHRS, CDR2 YFSETQ. The CDR3 contains 15 residues. With 2 bases clipped from V and 2 bases from J, the junction kept 7 bases outside the gene matches. In nucleotides, the CDR3 is TGCGCCAGCAGCTTCGGGACAGCCTTACCCTACGAGCAGTACTTC. Its translation: CASSFGTALPYEQYF. Full variable domain (missing parts from reference TRBV5-1 and TRBJ2-7): KAGVTQTPRYLIKTRGQQVTLSCSPISGHRSVSWYQQTPGQGLQFLFEYFSETQRNKGNFPGRFSGRQFSNSRSEMNVSTLELGDSALYLCASSFGTALPYEQYFGPGTRLTVT.

V and J are TRBV29-1 and TRBJ2-3; TRBD1 matches 7 bases. The junction had 4 bases not matched to a gene; V was cut back by 6 bases and J by 1 base. This CDR3 region has 13 residues. Germline CDR1 is SQVTM and CDR2 is ANQGSEA. CDR3 amino acids: CSVPGQGTDTQYF. CDR3 DNA sequence: TGCAGCGTGCCCGGACAGGGCACAGATACGCAGTATTTT.

The genes are TRBV5-1 and TRBJ2-2; D gene ambiguous. V shed 1 base and J shed 3 bases, with 10 bases lying between them. CDR3 length: 15 residues. Germline-derived CDR1 and CDR2 are SGHRS and YFSETQ. The CDR3 here is CASSLTNSYTGELFF. CDR3 sequence (DNA): TGCGCCAGCAGCTTGACGAACAGTTACACCGGGGAGCTGTTTTTT.

This chain links TRBV27 with TRBJ1-5, with TRBD1 as a possible D gene (5 bases). The CDR3 runs to 15 residues. The germline V and J ends were trimmed by 3 bases and 2 bases, with 11 bases remaining between them. In germline, CDR1 is MNHEY, CDR2 SMNVEV (reference sequence). In DNA, the CDR3 is TGTGCCAGCAGTTTTACAGGCGGGGGCAATCAGCCCCAGCATTTT. It specifies CASSFTGGGNQPQHF.

CDR3 region: CASSLIRGVGEKLFF. The CDR3 region has the DNA TGTGCCAGCAGCTTAATCAGGGGAGTCGGAGAAAAACTGTTTTTT. This rearrangement joins TRBV11-2 to TRBJ1-4; tentative D call: TRBD1 (6 bases). The V end lost 2 bases, the J end lost 8 bases, and 15 bases lay between the germline ends. Germline CDR1 SGHAT, CDR2 FQNNGV. The CDR3 has 15 amino acids.

The CDR3 here is CASSKASTGGYEQYF. DNA of the CDR3: TGTGCCAGTAGTAAGGCCTCGACAGGGGGATACGAGCAGTACTTC. The chain is built from TRBV19 and TRBJ2-7, with 9 bases identical to TRBD1. The CDR3 covers 15 residues. Germline V lookup: CDR1 LNHDA, CDR2 SQIVND (reference sequence). After removal of 4 bases from V and 4 bases from J, the junction contained 8 bases not matched to a gene.

The V gene is TRBV15, the J gene TRBJ2-5, with a weak D call TRBD1 (6 bases). In germline, CDR1 is LNHNV, CDR2 YYDKDF (reference sequence). Trimming pared 3 bases from V and 0 bases from J, leaving 17 bases between. The CDR3 runs 17 residues. The CDR3 nucleotides read TGTGCCACCAGCAGGGGTCAAGGGACACCTTACCAAGAGACCCAGTACTTC. Translated: CATSRGQGTPYQETQYF.

This chain uses TRBV6-6 with TRBJ2-2, with 10 bases aligning to TRBD2. The germline CDR1 and CDR2 sequences are MNHNY and SVGAGI (reference sequence). This CDR3 has 15 residues. J gave up 5 bases and V 5 bases, and 5 bases lay outside the gene matches. CDR3 sequence: CASSPSGSNTGELFF. CDR3 nucleotides: TGTGCCAGCAGTCCTAGCGGGAGTAATACCGGGGAGCTGTTTTTT.